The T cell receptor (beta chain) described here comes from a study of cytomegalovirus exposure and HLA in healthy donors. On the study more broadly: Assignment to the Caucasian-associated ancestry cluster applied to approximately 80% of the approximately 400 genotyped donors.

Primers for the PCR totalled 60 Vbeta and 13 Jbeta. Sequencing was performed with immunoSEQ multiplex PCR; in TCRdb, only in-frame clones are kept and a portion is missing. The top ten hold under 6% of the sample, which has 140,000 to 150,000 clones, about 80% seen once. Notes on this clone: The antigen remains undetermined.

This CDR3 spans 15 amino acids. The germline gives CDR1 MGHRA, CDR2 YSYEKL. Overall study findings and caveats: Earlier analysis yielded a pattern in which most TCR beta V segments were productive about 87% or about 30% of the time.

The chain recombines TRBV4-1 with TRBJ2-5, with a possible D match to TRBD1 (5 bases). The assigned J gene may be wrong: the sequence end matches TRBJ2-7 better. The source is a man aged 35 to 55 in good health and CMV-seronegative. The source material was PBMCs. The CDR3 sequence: CASSQGQGLGYEQYF. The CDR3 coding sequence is TGCGCCAGCAGCCAAGGTCAGGGTCTGGGGTACGAGCAGTACTTC.